These T cell receptor beta chains were read from a single sample in a study of shared clonotypes between healthy human individuals. The table came from immunoSEQ multiplex PCR; TCRdb's copy has only in-frame clones and leaves some out. This sample yields 550,000 to 800,000 clones, of which around two thirds are seen a single time; more than 1.5% belongs to the top ten. Material: memory CD4+ T cells sorted from blood. The receptors originated from a woman younger than 45 in good health. Each CDR3 is given with its conserved first and last residue. D genes are given only for firm matches. The size field is filled for only some rows; it gives once, few, many or a size class.

D	V	J	size	CDR3	DNA
TRBD2	TRBV30	TRBJ2-1	NA	CAWSGTSGRNEQFF	TGTGCCTGGTCAGGGACTAGCGGGAGAAATGAGCAGTTCTTC
NA	TRBV7-2	TRBJ2-2	NA	CASSPRTVMVAGELFF	TGTGCCAGCAGCCCTAGAACAGTAATGGTAGCCGGGGAGCTGTTTTTT
TRBD2	TRBV4-2	TRBJ2-1	NA	CASSQVVTSGDDNEQFF	TGTGCCAGCAGCCAAGTTGTTACTAGCGGAGACGACAATGAGCAGTTCTTC
NA	TRBV28	TRBJ2-3	few	CASREGQATDTQYF	TGTGCCAGCCGGGAGGGACAGGCCACAGATACGCAGTATTTT
TRBD1	TRBV10-3	TRBJ1-5	NA	CAISESTGSNQPQHF	TGTGCCATCAGTGAGTCGACAGGGAGTAATCAGCCCCAGCATTTT
TRBD1	TRBV19	TRBJ1-2	NA	CASSMGQPNYGYTF	TGTGCCAGTAGTATGGGACAGCCTAACTATGGCTACACCTTC
TRBD2	TRBV7-6	TRBJ2-7	NA	CASSLTGGAGGHYEQYF	TGTGCCAGCAGCTTAACCGGGGGAGCGGGAGGGCATTACGAGCAGTACTTC
TRBD1	TRBV19	TRBJ1-5	NA	CASHRGLGSNQPQHF	TGTGCCAGTCACAGGGGGCTGGGGAGCAATCAGCCCCAGCATTTT
TRBD2	TRBV6-1	TRBJ2-7	NA	CASSSRLAGDPEQYF	TGTGCCAGCAGTTCTCGACTAGCGGGAGATCCCGAGCAGTACTTC
TRBD2	TRBV6-4	TRBJ2-1	NA	CASSDTGLARVEQFF	TGTGCCAGCAGTGACACGGGACTAGCACGGGTTGAGCAGTTCTTC
TRBD1	TRBV6-6	TRBJ2-7	NA	CASSYTRTGGYEQYF	TGTGCCAGCAGTTACACAAGGACAGGGGGGTACGAGCAGTACTTC
TRBD1	TRBV5-1	TRBJ2-1	few	CASSLQGARLSGDEQFF	TGCGCCAGCAGCCTGCAGGGGGCGCGTTTATCGGGTGATGAGCAGTTCTTC
TRBD2	TRBV18	TRBJ2-2	NA	CASSPLAGGNTGELFF	TGTGCCAGCTCACCACTGGCGGGAGGGAACACCGGGGAGCTGTTTTTT
NA	TRBV11-2	TRBJ2-2	once	CASSPTWGTGELFF	TGTGCCAGCAGCCCCACCTGGGGCACCGGGGAGCTGTTTTTT